These 21 T cell receptor beta chains were sequenced from one sample in a study of graft-versus-host responses after intestinal transplantation. The protocol was immunoSEQ multiplex PCR, while the TCRdb copy is restricted to in-frame clones and leaves out a portion. There are about 18,000 clones in the sample; approximately 80% occur only once, and around 5.5% lies in the top ten. Grafts had their tissue processed, releasing intraepithelial and lamina propria lymphocytes. Material: ileum tissue, obtained 17 days after transplant. All receptors come from a human patient who received an intestinal transplant, so some T cells may come from the graft donor.

Comment on this clone: Other DNA sequences in the sample encode the same CDR3. The V and J genes are TRBV2 and TRBJ2-7, with 8 bases aligning to TRBD2. J gave up 3 bases and V 3 bases, and 4 bases lay outside the gene matches. CDR3 length: 14 residues. Germline-derived CDR1 and CDR2 are SNHLY and FYNNEI. This CDR3 reads CASSDLAGSYEQYF. In DNA, the CDR3 is TGTGCCAGCAGTGACCTAGCGGGCAGCTACGAGCAGTACTTC.

V gene TRBV28 combines with J gene TRBJ2-7; possible D gene TRBD2, 5 bases. Trimming cost V 0 bases and J 3 bases, with 12 bases left between them. CDR3 size: 15 residues. Germline assignment: CDR1 MDHEN and CDR2 SYDVKM. CDR3 in amino acids: CASSLWEAPLYEQYF. CDR3 DNA sequence: TGTGCCAGCAGTTTATGGGAGGCCCCACTCTACGAGCAGTACTTC.

V is TRBV28 and J is TRBJ1-5, with no clear D. V gave up 5 bases and J gave up 6 bases, with 14 bases separating them. The CDR3 spans 14 residues. The germline CDR1 and CDR2 sequences are MDHEN and SYDVKM. CDR3 DNA: TGTGCCAGCAGTGCGCAATGGGAGGCTCAGCCCCAGCATTTT. This gives the protein CASSAQWEAQPQHF. Together with reference TRBV28 and TRBJ1-5, the CDR3 gives the full variable domain: DVKVTQSSRYLVKRTGEKVFLECVQDMDHENMFWYRQDPGLGLRLIYFSYDVKMKEKGDIPEGYSVSREKKERFSLILESASTNQTSMYLCASSAQWEAQPQHFGDGTRLSIL.

The V call is TRBV10-1, the J call TRBJ2-7; 7 nucleotides agree with TRBD2. V lost 5 bases, J lost 2 bases, and 6 bases stayed unmatched. CDR1 and CDR2 (germline): WNHNN, SYGVQD (reference sequence). CDR3 size: 14 residues. CDR3 nucleotide sequence: TGCGCCAGCAGTCTCCAGACTAGCACCTACGAGCAGTACTTC. Encoded protein: CASSLQTSTYEQYF.

The chain couples TRBV6-1 to TRBJ2-7; D not certain. Per the germline V gene, CDR1 is MNHNS and CDR2 is SASEGT. There are 10 residues in the CDR3. V shed 8 bases and J shed 4 bases, with 6 bases lying between them. DNA for the CDR3: TGTGCCAGCGGCAGTTACGAGCAGTACTTC. Residues: CASGSYEQYF.

This chain connects TRBV5-1 to TRBJ2-2; 12 nucleotides line up with TRBD2. V dropped 4 bases and J dropped 7; count of bases not matched to a gene: 11. CDR3 length: 17 amino acids. The germline gives CDR1 SGHRS, CDR2 YFSETQ. The CDR3 region is CASSTLTSGRRIGELFF. CDR3 DNA: TGCGCCAGCAGCACGTTGACTAGCGGGAGACGTATCGGGGAGCTGTTTTTT.

The genes are TRBV21-1 and TRBJ2-7; no check of the table's D call, TRBD1, against the DNA was made. TRBV21-1 is termed a pseudogene. The length of the CDR3 is 13 residues. The CDR3 is CAGTGNPPYEQYF. DNA for the CDR3: TGTGCCGGAACAGGGAATCCCCCCTACGAGCAGTACTTC.

The chain has TRBV10-3 and TRBJ2-2; TRBD2 might be the D (7 bases). This CDR3 contains 14 residues. CDR1 and CDR2 (germline): ENHRY, SYGVKD. The V end lost 8 bases, the J end lost 2 bases, and 12 bases lay between the germline ends. The DNA of the CDR3 is TGTGCCATCCAGAGGGGGGGCAACACCGGGGAGCTGTTTTTT. Its translation: CAIQRGGNTGELFF.

This clone was detected once. The genes are TRBV18 and TRBJ2-1; TRBD1 matches 7 bases. Trimming removed 5 bases from V and 0 bases from J; junction bases left unmatched: 4. This CDR3 region has 15 residues. Per the germline V gene, CDR1 is KGHSH and CDR2 is LQKENI. The DNA of the CDR3 is TGTGCCAGCTCAGAGGGGACAGTCTCCTACAATGAGCAGTTCTTC. Its translation is CASSEGTVSYNEQFF.

As to this clone: The same CDR3 can be traced to other DNA sequences in this sample. This chain uses TRBV28 with TRBJ2-7; either TRBD1 or TRBD2 may supply D (6 bases each). The length of the CDR3 is 13 residues. The germline V and J ends were trimmed by 3 bases and 3 bases, with 9 bases remaining between them. CDR1 and CDR2 from the germline V gene are MDHEN and SYDVKM. CDR3 amino acids: CASSFGGLYEQYF. The CDR3, as DNA: TGTGCCAGCAGTTTTGGGGGGCTCTACGAGCAGTACTTC.

The chain links TRBV4-1 to TRBJ1-4; D unclear. V lost 8 bases to trimming and J lost 8 bases, with 9 bases between them. CDR3 size: 11 residues. Germline CDR1 and CDR2: MGHRA and YSYEKL. The CDR3 spells CASGGREKLFF. The CDR3 region has the DNA TGCGCCAGCGGAGGGCGGGAAAAACTGTTTTTT.

To note about this clone: Other DNA sequences within the sample encode an identical CDR3. J is TRBJ2-1 and V is TRBV18; 8 nucleotides match TRBD1. Losses at the gene ends were 4 bases for V and 1 base for J; bases not matched to a gene: 3. The germline V gene encodes CDR1 KGHSH and CDR2 LQKENI. The CDR3 has 15 residues. The CDR3 here is CASSLGQGSYNEQFF. DNA for the CDR3: TGTGCCAGCTCACTCGGACAGGGATCCTACAATGAGCAGTTCTTC.

The rearrangement uses TRBV7-3 and TRBJ2-7, with D unresolved. V lost 6 bases and J 3 bases, leaving 18 bases between the germline ends. The germline CDR1 and CDR2 sequences are SGHTA and FQGTGA. The CDR3 is 15 amino acids. Here the CDR3 DNA reads TGTGCCAGCAGTTGGTCACCCTCCCTTATCTACGAGCAGTACTTC. Translation: CASSWSPSLIYEQYF.

The chain couples TRBV4-2 to TRBJ2-4, with 7 bases identical to TRBD2. This CDR3 comprises 13 residues. Per the germline V gene, CDR1 is LGHNA and CDR2 is YNFKEQ. V trimming: 4 bases; J trimming: 6 bases; junction bases outside the gene matches: 3. CDR3 sequence: CASSPWGGNIQYF. The CDR3, as DNA: TGTGCCAGCAGCCCCTGGGGGGGAAACATTCAGTACTTC.

This chain connects TRBV27 to TRBJ1-5; 7 nucleotides agree with TRBD1. V gave up 3 bases and J gave up 4 bases; unmatched junction bases: 12. The CDR3 contains 17 residues. Germline CDR1 and CDR2: MNHEY and SMNVEV (reference sequence). CDR3 nucleotide sequence: TGTGCCAGCAGTTTCTTCGGACAGGCCCTGTTGAATCAGCCCCAGCATTTT. Its protein is CASSFFGQALLNQPQHF.

The chain carries TRBV5-1 and TRBJ2-7; 7 bases agree with TRBD1. V was pared by 7 bases and J by 3 bases, with 10 bases of the junction left unmatched. CDR1 is SGHRS and CDR2 is YFSETQ in the germline V gene. The CDR3 has 14 amino acids. CDR3 residues: CASGPQNRGYEQYF. The CDR3 nucleotides are TGCGCCAGCGGCCCCCAAAACAGGGGCTACGAGCAGTACTTC. Using reference TRBV5-1 and TRBJ2-7 for the parts outside the CDR3, the full variable domain is KAGVTQTPRYLIKTRGQQVTLSCSPISGHRSVSWYQQTPGQGLQFLFEYFSETQRNKGNFPGRFSGRQFSNSRSEMNVSTLELGDSALYLCASGPQNRGYEQYFGPGTRLTVT.

The V call is TRBV11-2, the J call TRBJ2-7; the match to TRBD2 covers 9 bases. In germline, CDR1 is SGHAT, CDR2 FQNNGV. With V trimmed by 2 bases and J by 5 bases, 7 bases remained unmatched. CDR3 length: 15 residues. This CDR3 reads CASSLLVSGSNEQYF. CDR3 nucleotides: TGTGCCAGCAGCTTACTCGTTAGCGGGAGTAACGAGCAGTACTTC.

The gene calls are TRBV6-5 and TRBJ2-1; D possibly corresponds to TRBD2 (5 bases). The germline V gene encodes CDR1 MNHEY and CDR2 SVGAGI. CDR3 length: 15 residues. V lost 7 bases to trimming and J lost 3 bases, with 16 bases between them. The CDR3 spells CASMSQRKLYNEQFF. CDR3 in DNA: TGTGCCAGCATGAGCCAGCGGAAACTCTACAATGAGCAGTTCTTC.

V usage is TRBV28 and J usage is TRBJ1-2; a possible D gene is TRBD1 (6 bases). Trimming removed 4 bases from V and 4 bases from J, with 13 bases in between. The CDR3 is 14 residues long. Per the germline V gene, CDR1 is MDHEN and CDR2 is SYDVKM. The CDR3 nucleotides read TGTGCCAGCAGTTACCCCGGACAGATCTATGGCTACACCTTC. Encoded protein: CASSYPGQIYGYTF.

The genes are TRBV10-3 and TRBJ1-1; D is perhaps TRBD1 (5 bases). V was clipped by 0 bases and J by 0 bases, with 8 bases between them. The germline gives CDR1 ENHRY, CDR2 SYGVKD. The CDR3 spans 15 residues. The CDR3 protein is CAISESGRVNTEAFF. The CDR3 nucleotides read TGTGCCATCAGTGAGTCGGGCAGGGTGAACACTGAAGCTTTCTTT.

This clone showed up just a few times. The V call is TRBV7-6, the J call TRBJ2-7; 9 bases are shared with TRBD1. Unmatched junction bases numbered 5, after V lost 2 bases and J lost 3 bases. The CDR3 loop spans 15 amino acids. Germline lookup yields CDR1 SGHVS and CDR2 FNYEAQ. CDR3 protein: CASSLSQTGGYEQYF. The CDR3 nucleotides read TGTGCCAGCAGCTTATCCCAGACAGGGGGCTACGAGCAGTACTTC.